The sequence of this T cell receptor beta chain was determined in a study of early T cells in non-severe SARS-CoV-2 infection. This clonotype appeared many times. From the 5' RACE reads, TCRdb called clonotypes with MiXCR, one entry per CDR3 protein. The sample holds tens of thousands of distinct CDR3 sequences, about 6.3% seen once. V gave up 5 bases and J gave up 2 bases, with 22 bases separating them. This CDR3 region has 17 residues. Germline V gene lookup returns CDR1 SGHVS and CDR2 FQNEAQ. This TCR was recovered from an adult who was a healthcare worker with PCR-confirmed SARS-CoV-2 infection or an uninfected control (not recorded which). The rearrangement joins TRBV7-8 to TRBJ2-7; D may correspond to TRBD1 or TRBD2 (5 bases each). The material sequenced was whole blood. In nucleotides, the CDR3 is TGTGCCAGCAGCCCAAGGGGTGGGGACCCAGGAGCCTACGAGCAGTACTTC. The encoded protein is CASSPRGGDPGAYEQYF.